A selection of T cell receptor beta chains follows, all from one sample in a study of regulatory T cells in long-lasting Graves disease. A single record per CDR3 protein comes from TCRdb applying MiXCR to the multiplex PCR reads. The data show fewer than 350,000 distinct CDR3 sequences, 18% seen once. The specimen was peripheral blood mononuclear cells (PBMCs), collected at new diagnosis, from a patient treated with antithyroid drugs. The origin of the receptors is a female donor with Graves disease. CDR3s include the opening cysteine and the closing phenylalanine or tryptophan.

v_gene	j_gene	CDR3aa
TRBV20-1	TRBJ2-1	CSAPGLAGERNEQFF
TRBV9	TRBJ2-2	CASSAVNTGELFF
TRBV12-3/TRBV12-4	TRBJ2-5	CASSFHQKETQYF
TRBV12-3/TRBV12-4	TRBJ1-5	CASSPAGLGAAWPQHF
TRBV15	TRBJ1-5	CATSRGYRGGNQPQHF
TRBV7-3	TRBJ2-7	CASSFYLGASGSYEQYF
TRBV19	TRBJ2-7	CASIDGESSYEQYF
TRBV7-2	TRBJ1-2	CASREWQVGNYGYTF
TRBV5-1	TRBJ2-5	CASSLLWVQETQYF
TRBV4-1	TRBJ2-1	CASSQVMGTEQFF
TRBV19	TRBJ2-1	CASSIQERNEQFF
TRBV28	TRBJ2-2	CASSLWGGENTGELFF
TRBV27	TRBJ2-3	CASSSKLAGWADTQYF
TRBV28	TRBJ1-2	CASSVIPPDRRFYGYTF
TRBV10-2	TRBJ2-1	CASERGGSYNEQFF
TRBV7-9	TRBJ2-2	CASSLLPGELFF
TRBV12-3/TRBV12-4	TRBJ2-1	CASSPVGLAGGPGDEQFF